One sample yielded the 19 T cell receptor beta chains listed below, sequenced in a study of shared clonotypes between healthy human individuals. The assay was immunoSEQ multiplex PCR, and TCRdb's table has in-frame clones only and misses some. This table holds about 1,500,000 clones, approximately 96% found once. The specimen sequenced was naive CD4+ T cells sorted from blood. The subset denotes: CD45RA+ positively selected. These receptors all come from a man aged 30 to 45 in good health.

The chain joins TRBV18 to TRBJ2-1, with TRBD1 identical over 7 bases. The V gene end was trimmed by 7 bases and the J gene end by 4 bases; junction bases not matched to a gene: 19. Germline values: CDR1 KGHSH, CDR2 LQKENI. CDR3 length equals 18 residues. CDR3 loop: CASLLTLTGTVSYNEQFF. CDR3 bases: TGTGCCAGCTTATTAACACTAACTGGGACAGTTAGTTACAATGAGCAGTTCTTC.

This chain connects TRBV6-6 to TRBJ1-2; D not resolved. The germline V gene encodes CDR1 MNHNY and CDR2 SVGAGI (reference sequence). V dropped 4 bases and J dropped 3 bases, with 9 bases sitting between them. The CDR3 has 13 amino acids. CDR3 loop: CASSSGSYYGYTF. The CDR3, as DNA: TGTGCCAGCAGTTCCGGCTCCTACTATGGCTACACCTTC.

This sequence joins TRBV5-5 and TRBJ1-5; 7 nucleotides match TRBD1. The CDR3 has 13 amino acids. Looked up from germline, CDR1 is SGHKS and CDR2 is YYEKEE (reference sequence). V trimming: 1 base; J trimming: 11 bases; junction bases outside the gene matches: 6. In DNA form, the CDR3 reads TGTGCCAGCAGCTTGTGGTTAGGGGGCGCCCAGCATTTT. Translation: CASSLWLGGAQHF. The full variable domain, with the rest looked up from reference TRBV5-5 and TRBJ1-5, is DAGVTQSPTHLIKTRGQQVTLRCSPISGHKSVSWYQQVLGQGPQFIFQYYEKEERGRGNFPDRFSARQFPNYSSELNVNALLLGDSALYLCASSLWLGGAQHFGDGTRLSIL.

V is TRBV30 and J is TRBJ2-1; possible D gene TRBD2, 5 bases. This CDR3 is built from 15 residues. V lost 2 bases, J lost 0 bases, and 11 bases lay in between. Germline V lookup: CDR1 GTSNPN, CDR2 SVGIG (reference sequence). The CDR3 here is CAWSKSGSSYNEQFF. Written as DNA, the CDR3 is TGTGCCTGGAGTAAAAGTGGGAGCTCCTACAATGAGCAGTTCTTC.

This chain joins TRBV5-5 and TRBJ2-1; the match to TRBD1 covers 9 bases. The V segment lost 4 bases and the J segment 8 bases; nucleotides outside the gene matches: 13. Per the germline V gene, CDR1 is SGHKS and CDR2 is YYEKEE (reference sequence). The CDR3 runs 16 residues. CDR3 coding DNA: TGTGCCAGCAGCCCCCTCCGGGACAGGGTAGTTGATGAGCAGTTCTTC. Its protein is CASSPLRDRVVDEQFF. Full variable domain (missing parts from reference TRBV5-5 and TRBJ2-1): DAGVTQSPTHLIKTRGQQVTLRCSPISGHKSVSWYQQVLGQGPQFIFQYYEKEERGRGNFPDRFSARQFPNYSSELNVNALLLGDSALYLCASSPLRDRVVDEQFFGPGTRLTVL.

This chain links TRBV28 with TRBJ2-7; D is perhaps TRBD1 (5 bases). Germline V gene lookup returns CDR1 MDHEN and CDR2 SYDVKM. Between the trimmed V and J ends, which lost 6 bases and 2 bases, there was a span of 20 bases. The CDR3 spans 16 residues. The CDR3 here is CASRSRQSRFTYEQYF. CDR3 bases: TGTGCCAGCAGGTCCCGACAGTCCAGGTTTACCTACGAGCAGTACTTC. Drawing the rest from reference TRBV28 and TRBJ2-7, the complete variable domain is DVKVTQSSRYLVKRTGEKVFLECVQDMDHENMFWYRQDPGLGLRLIYFSYDVKMKEKGDIPEGYSVSREKKERFSLILESASTNQTSMYLCASRSRQSRFTYEQYFGPGTRLTVT.

The CDR3 here is CASNLQGFGPNEKLFF. The CDR3 region has the DNA TGTGCCAGCAACTTGCAAGGGTTCGGACCTAATGAAAAACTGTTTTTT. This sequence joins TRBV11-2 and TRBJ1-4; D is unclear. The CDR3 runs 16 residues. The ends were cut back, 7 bases at V and 3 bases at J, with 18 bases in the middle. Germline values: CDR1 SGHAT, CDR2 FQNNGV.

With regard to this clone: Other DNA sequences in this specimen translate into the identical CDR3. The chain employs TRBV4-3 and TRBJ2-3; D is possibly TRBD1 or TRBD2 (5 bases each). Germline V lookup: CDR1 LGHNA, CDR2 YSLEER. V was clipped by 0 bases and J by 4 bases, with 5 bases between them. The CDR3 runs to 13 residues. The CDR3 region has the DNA TGCGCCAGCAGCCAAGAGGGGGCAGATACGCAGTATTTT. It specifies CASSQEGADTQYF.

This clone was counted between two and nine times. CDR3 amino acids: CASSVQGYNQPQHF. The CDR3 bases are TGTGCCAGCAGCGTACAGGGCTACAATCAGCCCCAGCATTTT. The chain couples TRBV2 to TRBJ1-5; maybe TRBD1 (6 bases). With 6 bases removed from V and 3 bases from J, the gap between germline ends came to 12 bases. Germline-derived CDR1 and CDR2 are SNHLY and FYNNEI. The CDR3 runs to 14 residues. The complete variable domain, with remaining parts taken from reference TRBV2 and TRBJ1-5, reads EPEVTQTPSHQVTQMGQEVILRCVPISNHLYFYWYRQILGQKVEFLVSFYNNEISEKSEIFDDQFSVERPDGSNFTLKIRSTKLEDSAMYFCASSVQGYNQPQHFGDGTRLSIL.

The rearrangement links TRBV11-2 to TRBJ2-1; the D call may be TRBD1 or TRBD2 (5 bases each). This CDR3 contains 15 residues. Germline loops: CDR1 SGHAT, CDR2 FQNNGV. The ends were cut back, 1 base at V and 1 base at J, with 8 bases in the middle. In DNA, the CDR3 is TGTGCCAGCAGCTTAGTTGGGACGTCCTACAATGAGCAGTTCTTC. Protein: CASSLVGTSYNEQFF.

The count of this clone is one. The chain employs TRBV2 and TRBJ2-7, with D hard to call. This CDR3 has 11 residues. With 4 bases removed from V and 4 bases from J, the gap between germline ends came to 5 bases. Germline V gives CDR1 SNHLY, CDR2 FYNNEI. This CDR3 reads CASSGLYEQYF. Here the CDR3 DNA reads TGTGCCAGCAGTGGACTGTACGAGCAGTACTTC.

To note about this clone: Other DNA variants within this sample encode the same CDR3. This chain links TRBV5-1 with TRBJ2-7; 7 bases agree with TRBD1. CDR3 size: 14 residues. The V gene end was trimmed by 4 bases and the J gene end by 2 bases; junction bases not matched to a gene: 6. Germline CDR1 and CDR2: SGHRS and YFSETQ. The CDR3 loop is CASSGRQGAYEQYF. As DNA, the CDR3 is TGCGCCAGCAGCGGCCGACAGGGAGCCTACGAGCAGTACTTC.

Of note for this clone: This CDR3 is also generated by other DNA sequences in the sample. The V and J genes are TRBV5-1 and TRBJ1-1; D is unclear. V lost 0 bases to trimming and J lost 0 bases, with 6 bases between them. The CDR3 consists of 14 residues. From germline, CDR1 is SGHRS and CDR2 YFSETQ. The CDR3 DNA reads TGCGCCAGCAGCTTGGGCCAGATGAACACTGAAGCTTTCTTT. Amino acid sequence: CASSLGQMNTEAFF.

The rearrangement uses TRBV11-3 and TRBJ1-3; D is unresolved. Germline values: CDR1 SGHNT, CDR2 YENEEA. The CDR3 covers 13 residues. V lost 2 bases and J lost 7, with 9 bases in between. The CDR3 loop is CASSLQSRNTIYF. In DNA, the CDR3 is TGTGCCAGCAGCTTACAGTCTCGGAACACCATATATTTT.

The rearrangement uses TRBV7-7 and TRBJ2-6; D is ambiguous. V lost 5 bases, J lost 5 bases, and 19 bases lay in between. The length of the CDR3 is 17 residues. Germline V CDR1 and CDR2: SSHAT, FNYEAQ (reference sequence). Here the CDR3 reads CASSAPKPQSRANVLTF. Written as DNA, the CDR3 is TGTGCCAGCAGCGCTCCTAAGCCACAAAGTCGGGCCAACGTCCTGACTTTC.

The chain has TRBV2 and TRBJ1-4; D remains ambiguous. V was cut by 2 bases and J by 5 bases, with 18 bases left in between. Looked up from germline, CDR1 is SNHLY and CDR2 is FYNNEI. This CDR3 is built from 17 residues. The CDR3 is CASSERPPGPGNEKLFF. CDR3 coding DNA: TGTGCCAGCAGTGAACGTCCGCCCGGGCCAGGAAATGAAAAACTGTTTTTT.

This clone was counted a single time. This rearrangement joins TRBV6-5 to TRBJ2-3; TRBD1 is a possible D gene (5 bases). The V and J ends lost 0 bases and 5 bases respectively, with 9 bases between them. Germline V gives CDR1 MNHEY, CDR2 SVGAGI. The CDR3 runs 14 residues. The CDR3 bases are TGTGCCAGCAGTTACTCGGGGCAGGGAGATACGCAGTATTTT. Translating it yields CASSYSGQGDTQYF.

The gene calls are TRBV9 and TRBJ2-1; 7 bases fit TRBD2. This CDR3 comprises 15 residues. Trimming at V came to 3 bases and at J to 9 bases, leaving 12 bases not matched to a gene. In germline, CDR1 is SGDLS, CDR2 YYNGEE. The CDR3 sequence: CASSETGLPSGEQFF. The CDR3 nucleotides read TGTGCCAGCAGCGAGACCGGGTTGCCTAGCGGTGAGCAGTTCTTC.

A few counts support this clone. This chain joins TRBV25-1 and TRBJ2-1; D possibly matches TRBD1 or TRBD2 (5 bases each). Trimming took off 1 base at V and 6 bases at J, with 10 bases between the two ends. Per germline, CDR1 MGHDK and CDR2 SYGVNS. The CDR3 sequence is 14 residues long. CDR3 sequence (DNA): TGTGCCAGCAGTGAATCGGGACCTGTCAATGAGCAGTTCTTC. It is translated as CASSESGPVNEQFF. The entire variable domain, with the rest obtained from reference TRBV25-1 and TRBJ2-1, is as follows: EADIYQTPRYLVIGTGKKITLECSQTMGHDKMYWYQQDPGMELHLIHYSYGVNSTEKGDLSSESTVSRIRTEHFPLTLESARPSHTSQYLCASSESGPVNEQFFGPGTRLTVL.